The rows below give T cell receptor beta chains drawn from one sample of a study of cytomegalovirus exposure and HLA in healthy donors. The protocol was immunoSEQ multiplex PCR, while the TCRdb copy is restricted to in-frame clones and leaves out a portion. The sample lists about 140,000 clones, over 70% occurring once. Specimen: PBMCs. These receptors were collected from a male donor in good health and CMV-seronegative. Each CDR3 is given with its conserved first and last residue. The D gene is left open where the match is weak. The size entry is marked missing in some rows and otherwise reads once, few, many or a size class.

>NA|NA|TRBV4-1|TRBJ2-2
TGCGCCAGCAGCCAAGGACCCTCTGGGCCAGGCGCCGGGGAGCTGTTTTTT
CASSQGPSGPGAGELFF
>TRBD1|few|TRBV9|TRBJ1-2
TGTGCCAGCAGCGAAGGGGGACAGGGGGCGCATGGCTACACCTTC
CASSEGGQGAHGYTF
>TRBD1|NA|TRBV4-1|TRBJ2-4
TGCGCCAGCACTCCGGGACAGGGAATGAGGGTGGCCAAAAACATTCAGTACTTC
CASTPGQGMRVAKNIQYF
>NA|NA|TRBV2|TRBJ1-1
TGTGCCTCCCTAGGCAGGGTGGACACTGAAGCTTTCTTT
CASLGRVDTEAFF
>TRBD1|NA|TRBV19|TRBJ2-2
TGTGCCAGTAGTACCTGGGGACAGGGAACGAACACCGGGGAGCTGTTTTTT
CASSTWGQGTNTGELFF
>NA|few|TRBV5-6|TRBJ1-5
TGTGCCAGCAGCCTGAAGGTTGACAGCCGCAGACAGCCCCAGCATTTT
CASSLKVDSRRQPQHF
>NA|few|TRBV27|TRBJ2-1
TGTGCCAGCAGTCCGCAGACAAGAGCGGCCGTCCCTTTACCCTCCTACAATGAGCAGTTCTTC
CASSPQTRAAVPLPSYNEQFF
>NA|once|TRBV10-3|TRBJ1-1
TGTGCCATCAGATATACAGGGAACACTGAAGCTTTCTTT
CAIRYTGNTEAFF
>TRBD1|NA|TRBV5-6|TRBJ1-1
TGTGCCAGCAGCTTACAGGGGGTATATACTGAAGCTTTCTTT
CASSLQGVYTEAFF
>NA|NA|TRBV30|TRBJ2-3
TGTGCCTGGACGGCGGGAGATACGCAGTATTTT
CAWTAGDTQYF
>NA|NA|TRBV11-3|TRBJ2-5
TGTGCCAGCAGCGCTTACCTGGCGGGGTCCGAGGAGACCCAGTACTTC
CASSAYLAGSEETQYF
>TRBD1|NA|TRBV18|TRBJ1-3
TGTGCCAGCTCACCTCCGGGACAGGGGGAAACCATATATTTT
CASSPPGQGETIYF